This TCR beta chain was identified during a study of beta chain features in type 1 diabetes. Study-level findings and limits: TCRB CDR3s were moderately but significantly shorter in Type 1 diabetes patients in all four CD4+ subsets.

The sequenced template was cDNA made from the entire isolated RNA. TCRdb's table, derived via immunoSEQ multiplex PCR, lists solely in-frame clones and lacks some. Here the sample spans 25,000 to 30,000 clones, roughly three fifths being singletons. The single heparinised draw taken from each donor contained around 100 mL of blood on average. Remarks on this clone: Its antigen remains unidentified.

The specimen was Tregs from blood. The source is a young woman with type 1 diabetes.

CDR3 DNA sequence: TGTGCCAGCAGCTCCCCCAGGGGGTCCGGGGAGCTGTTTTTT. This sequence encodes CASSSPRGSGELFF. This chain uses TRBV7-2 with TRBJ2-2; TRBD1 aligns across 7 bases. The germline CDR1 and CDR2 sequences are SGHTA and FQGNSA. The CDR3 spans 14 residues. The junction had 5 bases not matched to a gene; V was cut back by 4 bases and J by 6 bases.